This T cell receptor (beta chain) was captured in a study of blood T cell repertoires in COVID-19. This clone was recorded only once. The V gene's germline CDR1 is SEHNR and CDR2 FQNEAQ (reference sequence). This CDR3 has 16 amino acids. V lost 3 bases to trimming and J lost 0 bases; unmatched junction nucleotides: 2. Assay: immunoSEQ multiplex PCR; the TCRdb copy retains only in-frame clones and omits some. The sample consists of about 230,000 clones, 65% to 90% of them appearing once. The source of this sequence is a man between 50 and 59 years old with COVID-19, enrolled during active disease. Input material: peripheral blood. The chain recombines TRBV7-9 with TRBJ2-1, with 10 bases lining up with TRBD2. The CDR3 sequence: CASSFGLAVSYNEQFF. CDR3 coding DNA: TGTGCCAGCAGCTTTGGACTAGCGGTCTCCTACAATGAGCAGTTCTTC.